This T cell receptor beta chain was recorded in a study of shared clonotypes between healthy human individuals. Regarding this clone: The antigen is not known. The junction and the germline gene differ at one end; a read error may be behind it.

Here immunoSEQ multiplex PCR was the method, and the copy in TCRdb shows in-frame clones only, minus some. Here the sample spans around 2.3 million clones, 90% to 97% being singletons. Study-wide results and caveats: An anticipated effect of sequencing depth on clonotype sharing among donors was recognized.

Healthy HIV-negative adults without recent acute infections or vaccinations served as donors. Sequencing input: naive CD4+ T cells sorted from blood. Subset of the sample: CD45RA+ positively selected. This TCR was recovered from a man aged 18 to 35 in good health.

The CDR3: CASSYTGQSPVF. The CDR3 bases are TGTGCCAGCAGTTACACAGGTCAATCACCCGTTTTC. The chain is built from TRBV6-4 and TRBJ1-2; possibly TRBD1 for D (5 bases). The CDR3 spans 12 residues. In germline, CDR1 is MRHNA, CDR2 SNTAGT.